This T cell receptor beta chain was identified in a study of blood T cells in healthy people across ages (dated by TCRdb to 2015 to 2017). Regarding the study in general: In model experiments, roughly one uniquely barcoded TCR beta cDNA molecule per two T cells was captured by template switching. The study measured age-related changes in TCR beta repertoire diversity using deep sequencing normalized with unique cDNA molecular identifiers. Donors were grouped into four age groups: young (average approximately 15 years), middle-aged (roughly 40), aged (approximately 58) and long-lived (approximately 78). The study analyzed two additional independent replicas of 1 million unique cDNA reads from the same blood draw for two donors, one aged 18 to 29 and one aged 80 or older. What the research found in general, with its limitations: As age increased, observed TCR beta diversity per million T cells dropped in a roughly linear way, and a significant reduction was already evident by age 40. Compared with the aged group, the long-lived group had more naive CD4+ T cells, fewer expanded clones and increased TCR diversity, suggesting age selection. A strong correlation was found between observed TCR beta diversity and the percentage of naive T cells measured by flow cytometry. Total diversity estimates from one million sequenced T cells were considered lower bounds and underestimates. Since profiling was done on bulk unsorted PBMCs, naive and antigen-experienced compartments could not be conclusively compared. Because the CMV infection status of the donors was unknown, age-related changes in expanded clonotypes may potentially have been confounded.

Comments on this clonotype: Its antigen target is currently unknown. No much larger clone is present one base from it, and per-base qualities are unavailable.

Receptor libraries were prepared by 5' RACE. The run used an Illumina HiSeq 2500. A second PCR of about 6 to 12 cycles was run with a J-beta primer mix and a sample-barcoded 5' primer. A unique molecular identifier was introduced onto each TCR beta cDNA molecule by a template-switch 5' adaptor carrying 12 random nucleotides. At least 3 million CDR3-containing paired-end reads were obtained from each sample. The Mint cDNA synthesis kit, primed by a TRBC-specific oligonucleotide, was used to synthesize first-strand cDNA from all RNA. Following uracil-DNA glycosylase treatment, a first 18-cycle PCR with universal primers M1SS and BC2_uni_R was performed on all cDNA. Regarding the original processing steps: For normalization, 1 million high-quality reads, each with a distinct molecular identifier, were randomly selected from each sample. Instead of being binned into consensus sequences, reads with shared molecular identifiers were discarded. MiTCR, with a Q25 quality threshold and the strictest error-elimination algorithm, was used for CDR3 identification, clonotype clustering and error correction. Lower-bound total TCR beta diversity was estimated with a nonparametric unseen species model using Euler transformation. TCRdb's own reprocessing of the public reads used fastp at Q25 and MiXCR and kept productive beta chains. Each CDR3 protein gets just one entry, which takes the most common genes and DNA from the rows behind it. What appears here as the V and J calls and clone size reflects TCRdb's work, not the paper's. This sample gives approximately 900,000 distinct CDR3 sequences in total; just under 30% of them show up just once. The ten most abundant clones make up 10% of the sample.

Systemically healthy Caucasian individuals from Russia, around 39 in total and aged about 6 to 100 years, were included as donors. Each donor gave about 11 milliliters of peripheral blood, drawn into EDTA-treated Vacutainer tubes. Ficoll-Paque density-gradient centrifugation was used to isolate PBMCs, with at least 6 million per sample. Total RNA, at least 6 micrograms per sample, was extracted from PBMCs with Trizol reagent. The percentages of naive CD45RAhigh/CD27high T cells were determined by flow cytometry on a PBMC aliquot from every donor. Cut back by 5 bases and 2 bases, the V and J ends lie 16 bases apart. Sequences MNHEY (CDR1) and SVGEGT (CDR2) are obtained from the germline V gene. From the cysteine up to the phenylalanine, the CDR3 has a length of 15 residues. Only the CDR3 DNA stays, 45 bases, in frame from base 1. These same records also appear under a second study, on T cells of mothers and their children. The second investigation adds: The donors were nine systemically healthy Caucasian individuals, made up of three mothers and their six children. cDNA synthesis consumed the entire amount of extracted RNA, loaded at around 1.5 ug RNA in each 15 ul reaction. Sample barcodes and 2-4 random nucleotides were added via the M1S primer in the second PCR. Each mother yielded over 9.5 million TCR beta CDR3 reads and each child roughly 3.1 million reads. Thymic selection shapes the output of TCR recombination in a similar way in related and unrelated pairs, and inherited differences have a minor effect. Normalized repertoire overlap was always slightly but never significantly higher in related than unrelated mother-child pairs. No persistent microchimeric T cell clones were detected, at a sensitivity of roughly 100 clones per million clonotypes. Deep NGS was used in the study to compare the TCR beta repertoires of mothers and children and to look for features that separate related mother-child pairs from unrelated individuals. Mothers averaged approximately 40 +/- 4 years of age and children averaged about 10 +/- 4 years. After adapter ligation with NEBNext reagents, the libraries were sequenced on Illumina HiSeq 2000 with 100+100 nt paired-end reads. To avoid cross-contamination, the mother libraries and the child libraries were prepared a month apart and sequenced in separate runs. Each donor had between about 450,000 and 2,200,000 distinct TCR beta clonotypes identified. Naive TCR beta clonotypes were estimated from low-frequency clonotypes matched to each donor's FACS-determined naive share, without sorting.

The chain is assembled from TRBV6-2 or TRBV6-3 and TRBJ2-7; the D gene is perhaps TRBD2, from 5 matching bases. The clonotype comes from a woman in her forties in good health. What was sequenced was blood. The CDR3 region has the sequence CASSPGVPNTYEQYF. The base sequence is TGTGCCAGCAGTCCCGGGGTGCCAAATACCTACGAGCAGTACTTC.